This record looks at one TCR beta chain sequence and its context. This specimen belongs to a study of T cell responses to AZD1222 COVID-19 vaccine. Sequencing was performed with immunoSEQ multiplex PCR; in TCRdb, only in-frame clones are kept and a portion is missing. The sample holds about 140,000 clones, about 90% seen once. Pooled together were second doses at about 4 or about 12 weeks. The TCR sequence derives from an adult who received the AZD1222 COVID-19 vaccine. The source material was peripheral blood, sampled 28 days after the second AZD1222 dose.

The CDR3 region is CASSLKRVPQHF. DNA of the CDR3: TGTGCCAGCAGCCTCAAGAGGGTGCCCCAGCATTTT. This sequence joins TRBV2 and TRBJ1-5; D is unresolved. This CDR3 region has 12 residues. V gave up 6 bases and J gave up 9 bases, with 12 bases separating them. CDR1 is SNHLY, CDR2 FYNNEI, per germline.